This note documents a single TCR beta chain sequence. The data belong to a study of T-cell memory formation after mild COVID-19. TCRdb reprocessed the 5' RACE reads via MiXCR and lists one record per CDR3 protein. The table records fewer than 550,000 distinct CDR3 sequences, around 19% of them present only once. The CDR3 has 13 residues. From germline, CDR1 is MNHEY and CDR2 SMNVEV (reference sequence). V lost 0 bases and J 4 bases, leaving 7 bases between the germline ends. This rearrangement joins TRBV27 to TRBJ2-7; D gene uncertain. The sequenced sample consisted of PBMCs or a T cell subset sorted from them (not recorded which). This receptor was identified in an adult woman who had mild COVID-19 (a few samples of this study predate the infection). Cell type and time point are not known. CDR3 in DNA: TGTGCCAGCAGTTTATCTCTGCTTTACGAGCAGTACTTC. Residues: CASSLSLLYEQYF.